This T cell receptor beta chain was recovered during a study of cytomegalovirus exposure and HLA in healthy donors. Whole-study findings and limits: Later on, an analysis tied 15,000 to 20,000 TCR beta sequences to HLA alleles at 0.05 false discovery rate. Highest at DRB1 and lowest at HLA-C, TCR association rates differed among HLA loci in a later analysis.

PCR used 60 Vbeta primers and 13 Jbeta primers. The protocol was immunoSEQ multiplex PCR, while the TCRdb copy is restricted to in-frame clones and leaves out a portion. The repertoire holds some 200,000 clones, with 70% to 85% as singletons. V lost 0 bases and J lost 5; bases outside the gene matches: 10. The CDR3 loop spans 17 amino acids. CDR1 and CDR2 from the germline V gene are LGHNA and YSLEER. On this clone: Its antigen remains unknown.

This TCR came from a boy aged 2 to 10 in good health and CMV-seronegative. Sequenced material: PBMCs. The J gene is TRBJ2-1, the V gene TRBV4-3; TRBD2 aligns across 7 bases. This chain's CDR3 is CASSQDMGGGYNNEQFF. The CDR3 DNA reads TGCGCCAGCAGCCAAGATATGGGGGGGGGATATAACAATGAGCAGTTCTTC.